Listed here are 28 T cell receptor beta chains from one sample, sequenced in a study of T-cell reconstitution after alpha-beta-depleted transplantation in children. A library of TCRbeta sequences, prepared with unique molecular identifiers, was generated. TCRdb redid the calling of the PCR reads with MiXCR, one entry per CDR3 protein. The sample shows about 250,000 distinct CDR3 sequences, about 24% of them seen only once. Here the sequenced sample was PBMCs, mostly from graft donor cells, taken 360 days after TCRalphabeta/CD19-depleted stem cell transplant. The source is a female patient aged 2-10 years who had a stem cell transplant for congenital amegakaryocytic thrombocytopenia, so the T cells may come from the graft donor.

The table lists this clonotype with a few counts. The chain recombines TRBV2 with TRBJ2-7; 10 nucleotides agree with TRBD1. CDR1 and CDR2 from the germline V gene are SNHLY and FYNNEI. V lost 10 bases, J lost 5 bases, and 5 bases stayed unmatched. The CDR3 is made up of 12 amino acids. The CDR3 DNA reads as TGTGCCACAGACAGGGGGCAGGACGAGCAGTACTTC. Its protein is CATDRGQDEQYF.

This clonotype showed up just once. CDR3 bases: TGTGCCAGCAGCCGGAGGACAGGGGCGATTAATGAAAAACTGTTTTTT. It codes for CASSRRTGAINEKLFF. The rearrangement joins TRBV27 to TRBJ1-4; TRBD1 agrees at 9 bases. The CDR3 extends over 16 amino acids. Germline trimming cut 6 bases from V and 4 bases from J; bases unmatched to any gene: 9. CDR1 is MNHEY, CDR2 SMNVEV, per germline (reference sequence). The full variable domain, rest sourced from reference TRBV27 and TRBJ1-4, is EAQVTQNPRYLITVTGKKLTVTCSQNMNHEYMSWYRQDPGLGLRQIYYSMNVEVTDKGDVPEGYKVSRKEKRNFPLILESPSPNQTSLYFCASSRRTGAINEKLFFGSGTQLSVL.

V and J are TRBV27 and TRBJ1-2; D remains unclear. Germline CDR1 and CDR2: MNHEY and SMNVEV (reference sequence). The CDR3 length is 13 residues. The V and J ends lost 3 bases and 4 bases respectively, with 9 bases between them. CDR3 amino acids: CASSFGPVYGYTF. The CDR3 DNA follows: TGTGCCAGCAGTTTCGGCCCCGTCTATGGCTACACCTTC.

The J gene is TRBJ2-7, the V gene TRBV28, with D possibly TRBD1 on 5 matching bases. The V gene lost 7 bases and the J gene lost 3 bases, with 16 bases spanning the gap. Germline CDR1 MDHEN, CDR2 SYDVKM. CDR3 length: 14 residues. CDR3 bases: TGTGCCAGCAACCACGACAGAACCTACTACGAGCAGTACTTC. It is translated as CASNHDRTYYEQYF.

The genes are TRBV2 and TRBJ1-5, with no clear D. Germline CDR1 reads SNHLY; CDR2 reads FYNNEI. Trimming left V 8 bases short and J 2 bases short, with 7 bases between. The CDR3 is 12 amino acids. The CDR3, as DNA: TGTGCCAGCGCCCGAGGCAATCAGCCCCAGCATTTT. It specifies CASARGNQPQHF.

The J gene is TRBJ2-5, the V gene TRBV29-1; D call uncertain. Germline V gene sequence: CDR1 SQVTM, CDR2 ANQGSEA. CDR3 length equals 10 residues. Trimming stripped 3 bases from V and 9 bases from J, with 8 bases between. CDR3 nucleotides: TGCAGCGTTGATTATGGAGCCCAGTACTTC. It yields the protein CSVDYGAQYF.

This clonotype has more than one count but fewer than ten. The chain links TRBV20-1 to TRBJ2-1; 11 nucleotides line up with TRBD2. V was clipped by 6 bases and J by 10 bases; unmatched bases: 8. Germline lookup yields CDR1 DFQATT and CDR2 SNEGSKA (reference sequence). The CDR3 is 13 amino acids. This chain's CDR3 is CSADSGRGREQFF. The DNA of the CDR3 is TGCAGTGCGGATAGCGGGAGGGGTAGAGAGCAGTTCTTC.

The rearrangement links TRBV4-2 to TRBJ2-3; 7 nucleotides agree with TRBD2. The CDR3 totals 18 residues. CDR1 and CDR2 from the germline V gene are LGHNA and YNFKEQ. J was trimmed by 0 bases and V by 4 bases; bases with no gene match: 13. DNA for the CDR3: TGTGCCAGCAGCCCCCGTATTCGTCCCGGGGGGAGCACAGATACGCAGTATTTT. Residues: CASSPRIRPGGSTDTQYF.

The J gene is TRBJ1-5, the V gene TRBV4-2; no firm D call. V lost 1 base, J lost 0 bases, and 4 bases lay in between. This CDR3 comprises 14 residues. Germline CDR1 LGHNA, CDR2 YNFKEQ. CDR3 DNA sequence: TGTGCCAGCAGCCAAGGACATAGCAATCAGCCCCAGCATTTT. Encoded protein: CASSQGHSNQPQHF.

This clonotype was observed a handful of times. The rearrangement links TRBV5-1 to TRBJ2-1; D is possibly TRBD1 or TRBD2 (5 bases each). Germline lookup yields CDR1 SGHRS and CDR2 YFSETQ. The CDR3 has 13 amino acids. Trimming removed 2 bases from V and 7 bases from J, with 10 bases in between. The CDR3 here is CASSFRGPNEQFF. The CDR3 region has the DNA TGCGCCAGCAGCTTTCGGGGACCAAATGAGCAGTTCTTC.

This clonotype has at least ten counts. The gene calls are TRBV6-6 and TRBJ2-7, with a weak D call TRBD1 (5 bases). The V gene lost 5 bases and the J gene lost 6 bases, with 11 bases spanning the gap. CDR3 length: 12 amino acids. Germline CDR1 is MNHNY and CDR2 is SVGAGI (reference sequence). CDR3 nucleotides: TGTGCCAGCAGTCCAGGGATCCCCGAGCAGTACTTC. It specifies CASSPGIPEQYF.

V is TRBV28 and J is TRBJ2-5; tentatively, D is TRBD2 (7 bases). The CDR3 is made up of 13 amino acids. Looked up from germline, CDR1 is MDHEN and CDR2 is SYDVKM. Trimming stripped 3 bases from V and 5 bases from J, with 10 bases between. This CDR3 is CASSFGGPETQYF. CDR3 DNA: TGTGCCAGCAGTTTCGGGGGGCCTGAGACCCAGTACTTC.

The chain couples TRBV20-1 to TRBJ2-4; D is possibly TRBD1 (5 bases). CDR1 and CDR2 from the germline V gene are DFQATT and SNEGSKA (reference sequence). There are 13 residues in the CDR3. V lost 6 bases and J 0 bases, leaving 9 bases between the germline ends. This CDR3 reads CSAATVAKNIQYF. Here the CDR3 DNA reads TGCAGTGCCGCGACAGTAGCCAAAAACATTCAGTACTTC.

This clonotype has just a few counts. The V and J genes are TRBV10-3 and TRBJ2-7, with no clear D. Trimming took 7 bases from V and 0 from J, leaving 10 bases between them. This CDR3 comprises 13 residues. The germline V gene has CDR1 ENHRY and CDR2 SYGVKD. CDR3 sequence (DNA): TGTGCCATCAATGGGTATAACTCCTACGAGCAGTACTTC. Residues: CAINGYNSYEQYF.

A few counts support this clonotype. The rearrangement joins TRBV12-3 or TRBV12-4 to TRBJ2-2; D possibly matches TRBD1 or TRBD2 (6 bases each). Trimming took 7 bases from V and 3 from J, leaving 12 bases between them. The CDR3 contains 14 residues. This chain's CDR3 is CASNPGAYTGELFF. The CDR3 DNA reads as TGTGCCAGCAATCCGGGGGCGTACACCGGGGAGCTGTTTTTT.

The rearrangement links TRBV3-1 to TRBJ2-7; D not resolved. V dropped 4 bases and J dropped 7 bases, with 17 bases sitting between them. The germline CDR1 and CDR2 sequences are LGHDT and YNNKEL (reference sequence). CDR3 length: 14 residues. CDR3: CASSLGPPPLEQYF. DNA for the CDR3: TGTGCCAGCAGCCTAGGGCCACCGCCCTTAGAGCAGTACTTC.

The gene calls are TRBV13 and TRBJ2-7; tentative D call: TRBD2 (7 bases). CDR1 is PRHDT, CDR2 FYEKMQ, per germline (reference sequence). The CDR3 consists of 15 residues. V lost 5 bases and J lost 2, with 16 bases in between. CDR3 sequence reads: CASSRKGGETYEQYF. CDR3 nucleotide sequence: TGTGCCAGCAGCCGAAAGGGGGGGGAGACCTACGAGCAGTACTTC.

The rearrangement uses TRBV3-1 and TRBJ2-1; 12 bases match TRBD2. The V segment lost 0 bases and the J segment 12 bases; nucleotides outside the gene matches: 9. Germline V lookup: CDR1 LGHDT, CDR2 YNNKEL (reference sequence). The CDR3 sequence is 16 residues long. Written as DNA, the CDR3 is TGTGCCAGCAGCCAAGATTTGCTAGCGGGGGGGCCCGGGCAGTTCTTC. This codes for CASSQDLLAGGPGQFF.

This clonotype was observed a few times. CDR3 sequence (DNA): TGTGCCAGCAGCGAAGGGACTCCCGGTGCGGAGACCCAGTACTTC. Translated: CASSEGTPGAETQYF. The chain is built from TRBV4-2 and TRBJ2-5; D may be TRBD2 (6 bases). V lost 5 bases, J lost 5 bases, and 18 bases lay in between. The V gene's germline CDR1 is LGHNA and CDR2 YNFKEQ. This CDR3 region has 15 residues.

The V call is TRBV6-1, the J call TRBJ2-7, with D uncertain. Germline V gene data show CDR1 as MNHNS and CDR2 as SASEGT. The CDR3 totals 15 residues. Deletions cut 6 bases from V and 0 bases from J, with 15 bases between. The CDR3 sequence: CASSFDALGSYEQYF. The CDR3 DNA follows: TGTGCCAGCAGCTTCGATGCCCTAGGCTCCTACGAGCAGTACTTC.

The rearrangement uses TRBV6-1 and TRBJ2-1, with a tentative D call TRBD1 (6 bases). CDR1 MNHNS and CDR2 SASEGT come from the germline V gene. The CDR3 has 16 residues. Trimming removed 6 bases at V and 2 bases at J, with 17 bases between. CDR3 loop: CASSPLGAHTYNEQFF. Here the CDR3 DNA reads TGTGCCAGCAGCCCCCTGGGGGCCCACACCTACAATGAGCAGTTCTTC.

The rearrangement uses TRBV12-3 or TRBV12-4 and TRBJ1-5, with D hard to call. Between the trimmed V and J ends, which lost 6 bases and 0 bases, there was a span of 9 bases. The CDR3 sequence is 14 residues long. In nucleotides, the CDR3 is TGTGCCAGCAGCGGACTGAATAGCAATCAGCCCCAGCATTTT. Residues: CASSGLNSNQPQHF.

This clonotype was recorded at least ten times. The J gene is TRBJ2-3, the V gene TRBV29-1, with 7 bases lining up with TRBD1. Unmatched junction bases numbered 4, after V lost 6 bases and J lost 1 base. The germline V gene has CDR1 SQVTM and CDR2 ANQGSEA. This CDR3 has 13 residues. The DNA for the CDR3 is TGCAGCGTAAGACAGGGCGGCACAGATACGCAGTATTTT. Amino acids: CSVRQGGTDTQYF.

This clonotype was picked up a small number of times. The chain carries TRBV12-3 or TRBV12-4 and TRBJ2-7; TRBD2 matches at 8 bases. The V and J ends lost 6 bases and 0 bases, in that order; junction bases with no gene match: 4. The CDR3 runs 14 residues. The CDR3 protein is CASRLSGASYEQYF. In DNA, the CDR3 is TGTGCCAGCAGACTTAGCGGGGCCTCCTACGAGCAGTACTTC.

CDR3: CASSGGLAGVETQYF. Here the CDR3 DNA reads TGTGCCAGCAGCGGAGGACTAGCGGGAGTAGAGACCCAGTACTTC. This rearrangement joins TRBV9 to TRBJ2-5; TRBD2 aligns across 13 bases. This CDR3 comprises 15 residues. Trimming at V came to 3 bases and at J to 4 bases, leaving 3 bases not matched to a gene. Germline V gene lookup returns CDR1 SGDLS and CDR2 YYNGEE.

This rearrangement joins TRBV12-3 or TRBV12-4 to TRBJ2-7; TRBD1 aligns across 9 bases. The CDR3 sequence is 12 residues long. Trimming cost V 8 bases and J 6 bases; bases outside gene matches: 5. In DNA form, the CDR3 reads TGTGCCAGCGCTATGGGACAGGGCGAGCAGTACTTC. Translating gives CASAMGQGEQYF.

This sequence joins TRBV12-3 or TRBV12-4 and TRBJ2-5, with 14 bases identical to TRBD2. The V and J ends lost 1 base and 2 bases, in that order; junction bases with no gene match: 0. This CDR3 has 16 amino acids. In DNA, the CDR3 is TGTGCCAGCAGTTTAGGACTAGCGGGAGGGCAAGAGACCCAGTACTTC. It is translated as CASSLGLAGGQETQYF.

The chain carries TRBV5-6 and TRBJ1-1; 7 bases map to TRBD1. V lost 0 bases, J lost 0 bases, and 8 bases stayed unmatched. The germline gives CDR1 SGHDT, CDR2 YYEEEE. The CDR3 consists of 17 residues. CDR3 sequence: CASSLDLGQAMNTEAFF. The CDR3 bases are TGTGCCAGCAGCTTGGACCTCGGACAGGCCATGAACACTGAAGCTTTCTTT.